This TCR beta chain comes out of a study of beta chain features in type 1 diabetes. Regarding the study as a whole: Type 1 diabetes patients had TCRB CDR3s that were shorter (moderately but significantly so) in all four CD4+ subsets. TCRB repertoires of naive, central memory and Treg cells appeared more similar among patients than among healthy donors. High-TCR-expressing cells could be over-represented by cDNA sequencing.

CDR1 is MNHEY and CDR2 is SMNVEV in the germline V gene (reference sequence). This CDR3 is built from 13 residues. Trimming removed 3 bases from V and 8 bases from J, with 8 bases in between. Every isolated RNA sample was fully reverse transcribed, so sequencing captured expressed TCRB transcripts. Sequencing was performed with immunoSEQ multiplex PCR; in TCRdb, only in-frame clones are kept and a portion is missing. The sample consists of hundreds of thousands of clones, about 14% of them appearing once. On this clone itself: Its target is not known.

Source material: naive CD4+ T cells from blood. The TCR was taken from a man younger than 35 with type 1 diabetes. The V gene is TRBV27, the J gene TRBJ1-6; D ambiguous. As DNA, the CDR3 is TGTGCCAGCAGTTTGGTCAGTGATTCACCCCTCCACTTT. Translation gives CASSLVSDSPLHF.